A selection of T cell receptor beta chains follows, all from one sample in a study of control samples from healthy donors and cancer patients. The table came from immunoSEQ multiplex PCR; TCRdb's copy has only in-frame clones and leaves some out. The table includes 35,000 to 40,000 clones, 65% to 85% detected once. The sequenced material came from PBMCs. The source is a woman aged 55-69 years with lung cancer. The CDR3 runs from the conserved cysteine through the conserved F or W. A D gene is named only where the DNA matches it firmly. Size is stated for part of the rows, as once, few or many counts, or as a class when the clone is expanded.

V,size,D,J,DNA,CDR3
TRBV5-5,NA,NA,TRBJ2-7,TGTGCCAGCAGCTTGGGAATTGGGGTATCCGAGCAGTACTTC,CASSLGIGVSEQYF
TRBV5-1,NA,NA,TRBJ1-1,TGCGCCAGCACCTTAAATCCCAGCACTGAAGCTTTCTTT,CASTLNPSTEAFF
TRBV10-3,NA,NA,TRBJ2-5,TGTGCCATCAGTGATAGGGAAACTGATGGGGAGACCCAGTACTTC,CAISDRETDGETQYF
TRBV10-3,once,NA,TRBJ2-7,TGTGCCACAGAGGGGGTCTCCTACGAGCAGTACTTC,CATEGVSYEQYF
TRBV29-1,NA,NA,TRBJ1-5,TGCAGCGTTGCTTTTGGCAGCTTTTCCGAGGAGAATCAGCCCCAGCATTTT,CSVAFGSFSEENQPQHF
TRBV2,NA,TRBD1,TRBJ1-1,TGTGCCAGCAGTATTCGGGACAGTTTGAACACTGAAGCTTTCTTT,CASSIRDSLNTEAFF
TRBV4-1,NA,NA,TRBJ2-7,TGCGCCAGCAGCTCCCGGACTGAAGCCTACGAGCAGTACTTC,CASSSRTEAYEQYF
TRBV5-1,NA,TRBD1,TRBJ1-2,TGCGCCAGCAGCTTGGGAGGGACAGCCAACTATGGCTACACCTTC,CASSLGGTANYGYTF
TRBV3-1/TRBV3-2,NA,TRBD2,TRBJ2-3,TGTGCCAGCAGCCAAGTACTAGCGGGATTGGCAGATACGCAGTATTTT,CASSQVLAGLADTQYF
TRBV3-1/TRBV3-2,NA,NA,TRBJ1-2,TGTGCCAGCAGCCAAGGGACAGAAATCTATGGCTACACCTTC,CASSQGTEIYGYTF
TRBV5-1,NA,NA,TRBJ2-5,TGCGCCAGCAGCCCACAAGGGCGGGAGACCCAGTACTTC,CASSPQGRETQYF
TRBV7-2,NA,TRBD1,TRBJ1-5,TGTGCCAGCAGCTACAGGGGCGGCCAGCCCCAGCATTTT,CASSYRGGQPQHF
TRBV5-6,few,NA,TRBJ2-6,TGTGCCAGCACCCAGGGTTTCTCTGGGGCCAACGTCCTGACTTTC,CASTQGFSGANVLTF
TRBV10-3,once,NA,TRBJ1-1,TGTGCCATCACCGATATGAACACTGAAGCTTTCTTT,CAITDMNTEAFF
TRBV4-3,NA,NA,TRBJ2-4,TGCGCCAGCAGCCAAGATCGGCGTACGGGAGCCAAAAACATTCAGTACTTC,CASSQDRRTGAKNIQYF
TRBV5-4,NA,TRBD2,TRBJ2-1,TGTGCCAGCAGCTCGCGACTAGCGGATCCCAATGAGCAGTTCTTC,CASSSRLADPNEQFF